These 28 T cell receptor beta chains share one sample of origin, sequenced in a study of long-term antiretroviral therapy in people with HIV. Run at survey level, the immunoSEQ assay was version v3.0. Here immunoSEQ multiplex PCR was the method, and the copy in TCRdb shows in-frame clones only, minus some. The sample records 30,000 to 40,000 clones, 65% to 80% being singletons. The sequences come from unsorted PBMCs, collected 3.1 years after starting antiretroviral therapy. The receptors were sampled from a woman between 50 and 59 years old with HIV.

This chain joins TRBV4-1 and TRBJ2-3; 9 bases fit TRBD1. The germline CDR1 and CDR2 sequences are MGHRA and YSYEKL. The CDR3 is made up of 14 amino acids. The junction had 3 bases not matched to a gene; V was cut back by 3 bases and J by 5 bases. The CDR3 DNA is TGCGCCAGCAGCCAGTGGACAGGGGTAGATACGCAGTATTTT. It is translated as CASSQWTGVDTQYF.

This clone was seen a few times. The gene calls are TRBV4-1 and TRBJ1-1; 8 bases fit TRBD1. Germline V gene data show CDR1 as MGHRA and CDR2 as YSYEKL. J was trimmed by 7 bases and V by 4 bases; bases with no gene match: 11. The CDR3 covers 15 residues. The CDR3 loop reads CASSRPGQGNDEAFF. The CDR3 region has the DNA TGCGCCAGCAGCCGCCCAGGACAGGGAAATGATGAAGCTTTCTTT.

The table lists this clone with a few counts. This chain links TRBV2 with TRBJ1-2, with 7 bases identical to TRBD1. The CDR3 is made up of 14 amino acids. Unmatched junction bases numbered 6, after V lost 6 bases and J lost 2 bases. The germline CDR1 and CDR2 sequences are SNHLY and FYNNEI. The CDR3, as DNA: TGTGCCAGCAGGGACAGGACTGGAAACTATGGCTACACCTTC. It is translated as CASRDRTGNYGYTF.

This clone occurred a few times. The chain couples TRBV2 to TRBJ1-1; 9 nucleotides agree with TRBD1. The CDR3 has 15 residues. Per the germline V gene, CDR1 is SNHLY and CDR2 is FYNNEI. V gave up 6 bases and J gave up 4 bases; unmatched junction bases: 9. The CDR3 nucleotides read TGTGCCAGCAGGCCCGGGACAGGGTCTAGCACTGAAGCTTTCTTT. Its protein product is CASRPGTGSSTEAFF.

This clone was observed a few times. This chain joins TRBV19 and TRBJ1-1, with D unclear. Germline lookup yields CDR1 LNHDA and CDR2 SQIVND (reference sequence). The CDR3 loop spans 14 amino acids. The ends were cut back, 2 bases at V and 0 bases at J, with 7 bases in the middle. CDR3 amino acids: CASSINSMNTEAFF. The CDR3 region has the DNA TGTGCCAGTAGTATAAACAGTATGAACACTGAAGCTTTCTTT.

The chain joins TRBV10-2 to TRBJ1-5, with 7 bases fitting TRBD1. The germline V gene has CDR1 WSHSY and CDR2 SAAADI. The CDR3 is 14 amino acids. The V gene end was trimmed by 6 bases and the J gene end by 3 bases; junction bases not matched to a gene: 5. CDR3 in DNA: TGCGCCAGCAGGGAAGGACAGGTCAATCAGCCCCAGCATTTT. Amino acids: CASREGQVNQPQHF.

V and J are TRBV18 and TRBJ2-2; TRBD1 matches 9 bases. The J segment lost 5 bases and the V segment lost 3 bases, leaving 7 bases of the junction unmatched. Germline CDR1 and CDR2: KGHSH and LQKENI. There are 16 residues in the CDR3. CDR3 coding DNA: TGTGCCAGCTCACCGTCCACAGGGGGCGGAACCGGGGAGCTGTTTTTT. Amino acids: CASSPSTGGGTGELFF.

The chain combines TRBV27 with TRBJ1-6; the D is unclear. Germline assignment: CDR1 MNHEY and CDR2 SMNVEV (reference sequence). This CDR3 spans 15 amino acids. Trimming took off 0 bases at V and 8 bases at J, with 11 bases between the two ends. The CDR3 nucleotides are TGTGCCAGCAGTTTATCCCCGGACGGTTATTCACCCCTCCACTTT. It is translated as CASSLSPDGYSPLHF.

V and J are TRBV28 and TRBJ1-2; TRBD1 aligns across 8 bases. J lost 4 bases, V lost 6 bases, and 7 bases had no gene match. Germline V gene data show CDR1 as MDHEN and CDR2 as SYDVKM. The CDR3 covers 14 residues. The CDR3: CASRSTGGFYGYTF. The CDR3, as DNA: TGTGCCAGCAGGAGCACAGGGGGGTTCTATGGCTACACCTTC.

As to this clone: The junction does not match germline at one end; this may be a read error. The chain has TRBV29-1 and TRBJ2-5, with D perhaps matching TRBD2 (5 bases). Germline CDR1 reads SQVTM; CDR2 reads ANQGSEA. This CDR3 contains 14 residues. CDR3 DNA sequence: TGCAGCGTTAAGGCCCTCGGACTCTCAGAGCCCCAGTACTTC. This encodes CSVKALGLSEPQYF.

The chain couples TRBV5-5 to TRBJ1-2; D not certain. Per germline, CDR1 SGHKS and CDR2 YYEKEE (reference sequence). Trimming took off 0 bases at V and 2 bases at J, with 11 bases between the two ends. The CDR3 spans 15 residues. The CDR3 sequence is CASSLEGLGNYGYTF. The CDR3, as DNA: TGTGCCAGCAGCTTGGAAGGTCTGGGGAACTATGGCTACACCTTC.

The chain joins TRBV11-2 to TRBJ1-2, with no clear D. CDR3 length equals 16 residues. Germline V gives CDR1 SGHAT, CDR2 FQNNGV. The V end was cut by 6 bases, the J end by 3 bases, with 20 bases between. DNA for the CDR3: TGTGCCAGCAGACTCATCGGCCGGGCGAAGCACTATGGCTACACCTTC. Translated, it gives CASRLIGRAKHYGYTF.

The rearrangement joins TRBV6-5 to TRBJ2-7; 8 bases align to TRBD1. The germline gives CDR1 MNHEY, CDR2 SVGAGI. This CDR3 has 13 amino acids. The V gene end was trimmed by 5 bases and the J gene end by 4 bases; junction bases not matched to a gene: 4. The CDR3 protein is CASSRDRGYEQYF. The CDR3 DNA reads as TGTGCCAGCAGTCGTGACAGGGGATACGAGCAGTACTTC.

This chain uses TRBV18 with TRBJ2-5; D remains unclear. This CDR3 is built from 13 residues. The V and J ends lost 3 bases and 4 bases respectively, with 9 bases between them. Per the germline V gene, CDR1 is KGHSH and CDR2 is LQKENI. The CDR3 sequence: CASSPLPGETQYF. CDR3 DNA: TGTGCCAGCTCACCCCTTCCCGGAGAGACCCAGTACTTC.

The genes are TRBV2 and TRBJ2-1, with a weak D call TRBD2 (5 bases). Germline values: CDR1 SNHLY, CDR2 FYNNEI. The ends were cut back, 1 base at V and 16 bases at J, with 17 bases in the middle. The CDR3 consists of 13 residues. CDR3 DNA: TGTGCCAGCAGTGAAGTATTAGCGCCTGGTAATTTCTTC. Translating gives CASSEVLAPGNFF.

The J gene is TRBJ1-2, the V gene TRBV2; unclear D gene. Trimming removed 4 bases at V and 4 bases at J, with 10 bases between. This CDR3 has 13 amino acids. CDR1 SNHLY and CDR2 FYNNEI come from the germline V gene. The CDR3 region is CASSAGISYGYTF. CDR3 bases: TGTGCCAGCAGTGCTGGGATCTCCTATGGCTACACCTTC.

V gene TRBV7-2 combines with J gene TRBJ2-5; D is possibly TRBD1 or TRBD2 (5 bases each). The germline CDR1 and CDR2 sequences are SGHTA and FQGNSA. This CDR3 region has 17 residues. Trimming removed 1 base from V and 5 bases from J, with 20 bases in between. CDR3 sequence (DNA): TGTGCCAGCAGCTTAGATTTAGAGGGGCCGGCACGGGAGACCCAGTACTTC. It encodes CASSLDLEGPARETQYF.

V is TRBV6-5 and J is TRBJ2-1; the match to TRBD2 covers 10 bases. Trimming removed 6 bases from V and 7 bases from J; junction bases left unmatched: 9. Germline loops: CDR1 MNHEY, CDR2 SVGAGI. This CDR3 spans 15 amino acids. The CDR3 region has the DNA TGTGCCAGCAGCCCCTTAGCGGGGGGCAAGAATGAGCAGTTCTTC. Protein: CASSPLAGGKNEQFF.

The CDR3 DNA reads TGTGCCTGGGGAGCCCAGTATGTGGCCGTAGGCGCTGGAAACACCATATATTTT. It yields the protein CAWGAQYVAVGAGNTIYF. The chain combines TRBV30 with TRBJ1-3, with no clear D. V gave up 5 bases and J gave up 2 bases, with 25 bases separating them. CDR3 size: 18 residues. CDR1 and CDR2 (germline): GTSNPN, SVGIG (reference sequence).

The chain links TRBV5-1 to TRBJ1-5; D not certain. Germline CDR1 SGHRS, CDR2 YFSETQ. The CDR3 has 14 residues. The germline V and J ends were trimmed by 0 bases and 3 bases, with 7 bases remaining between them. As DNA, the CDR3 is TGCGCCAGCAGCTTGGAAGGCAACAATCAGCCCCAGCATTTT. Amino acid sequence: CASSLEGNNQPQHF.

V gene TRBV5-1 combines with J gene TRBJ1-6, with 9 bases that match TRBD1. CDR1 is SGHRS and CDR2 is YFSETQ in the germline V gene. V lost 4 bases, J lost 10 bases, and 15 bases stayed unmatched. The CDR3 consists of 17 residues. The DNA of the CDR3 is TGCGCCAGCAGCCCGATTTTAGAGACAGGGGGACGATCACCCCTCCACTTT. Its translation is CASSPILETGGRSPLHF.

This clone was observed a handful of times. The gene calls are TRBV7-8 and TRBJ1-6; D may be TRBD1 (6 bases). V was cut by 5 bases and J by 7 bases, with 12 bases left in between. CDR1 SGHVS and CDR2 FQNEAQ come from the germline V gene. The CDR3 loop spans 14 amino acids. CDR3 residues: CASSPDRSNSPLHF. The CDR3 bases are TGTGCCAGCAGCCCCGACAGGAGCAATTCACCCCTCCACTTT.

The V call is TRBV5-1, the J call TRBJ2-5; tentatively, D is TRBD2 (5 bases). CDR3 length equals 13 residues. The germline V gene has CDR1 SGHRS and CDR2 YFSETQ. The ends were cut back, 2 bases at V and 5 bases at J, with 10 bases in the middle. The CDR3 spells CASSFSGIETQYF. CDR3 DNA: TGCGCCAGCAGCTTCAGCGGAATCGAGACCCAGTACTTC.

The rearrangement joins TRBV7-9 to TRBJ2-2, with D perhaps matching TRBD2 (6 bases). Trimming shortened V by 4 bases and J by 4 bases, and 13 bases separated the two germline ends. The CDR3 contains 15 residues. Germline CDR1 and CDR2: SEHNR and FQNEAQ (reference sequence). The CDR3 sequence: CASSSPGGTTGELFF. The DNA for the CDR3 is TGTGCCAGCAGCTCTCCCGGAGGGACCACCGGGGAGCTGTTTTTT. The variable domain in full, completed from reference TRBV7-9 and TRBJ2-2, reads DTGVSQNPRHKITKRGQNVTFRCDPISEHNRLYWYRQTLGQGPEFLTYFQNEAQLEKSRLLSDRFSAERPKGSFSTLEIQRTEQGDSAMYLCASSSPGGTTGELFFGEGSRLTVL.

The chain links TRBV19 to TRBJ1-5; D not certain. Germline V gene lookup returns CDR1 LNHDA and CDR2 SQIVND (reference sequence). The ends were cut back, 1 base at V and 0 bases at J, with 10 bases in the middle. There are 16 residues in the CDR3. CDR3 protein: CASSIGGGYSNQPQHF. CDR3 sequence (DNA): TGTGCCAGTAGTATAGGAGGCGGTTATAGCAATCAGCCCCAGCATTTT.

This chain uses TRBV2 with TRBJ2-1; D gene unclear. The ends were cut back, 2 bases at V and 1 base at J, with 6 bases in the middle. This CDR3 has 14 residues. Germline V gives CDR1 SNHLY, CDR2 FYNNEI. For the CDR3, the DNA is TGTGCCAGCAGTGAATTAAGTTCCTACAATGAGCAGTTCTTC. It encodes CASSELSSYNEQFF.

The CDR3 sequence is CASSGGRRGGHGYTF. For the CDR3, the DNA is TGTGCCAGCAGTGGTGGAAGGCGTGGGGGCCATGGCTACACCTTC. The chain links TRBV25-1 to TRBJ1-2; weak D call: TRBD1 (6 bases). Germline V gives CDR1 MGHDK, CDR2 SYGVNS. V lost 4 bases and J lost 6, with 18 bases in between. CDR3 length equals 15 residues.

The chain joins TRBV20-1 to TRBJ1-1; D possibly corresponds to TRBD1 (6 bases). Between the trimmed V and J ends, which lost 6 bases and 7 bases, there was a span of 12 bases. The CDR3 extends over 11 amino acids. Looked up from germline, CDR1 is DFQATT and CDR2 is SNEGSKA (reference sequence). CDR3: CSAPRGSEAFF. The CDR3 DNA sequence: TGCAGTGCCCCGAGGGGGAGTGAAGCTTTCTTT.